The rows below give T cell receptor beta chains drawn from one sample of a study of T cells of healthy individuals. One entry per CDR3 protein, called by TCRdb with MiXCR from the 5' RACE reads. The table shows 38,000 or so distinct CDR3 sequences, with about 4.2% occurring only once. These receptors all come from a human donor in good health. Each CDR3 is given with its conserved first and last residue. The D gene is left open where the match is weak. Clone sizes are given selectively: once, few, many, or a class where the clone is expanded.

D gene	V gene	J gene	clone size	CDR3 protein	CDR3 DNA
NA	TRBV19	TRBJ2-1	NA	CASSNLVGSPYNEQFF	TGTGCCAGTAGTAATTTGGTAGGTTCTCCCTACAATGAGCAGTTCTTC
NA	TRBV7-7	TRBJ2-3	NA	CASSFSFAVGTDTQYF	TGTGCTAGCAGCTTTTCTTTCGCAGTTGGGACAGATACGCAGTATTTT
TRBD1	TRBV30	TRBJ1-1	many	CAWSVVGQGTEAFF	TGTGCCTGGAGTGTTGTAGGACAGGGCACTGAAGCTTTCTTT
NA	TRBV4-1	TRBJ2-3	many	CASSRRPGTDTDTQYF	TGCGCCAGCAGCCGTAGACCCGGGACTGACACAGATACGCAGTATTTT
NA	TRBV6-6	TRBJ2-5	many	CASSYPNGETQYF	TGTGCCAGCAGTTACCCGAATGGGGAGACCCAGTACTTC
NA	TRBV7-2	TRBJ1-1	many	CASSPEGGLNTEAFF	TGTGCCAGCAGCCCCGAGGGAGGGCTGAACACTGAAGCTTTCTTT
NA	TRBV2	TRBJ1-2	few	CASNGGGAEANYGYTF	TGTGCCAGCAATGGGGGGGGCGCGGAAGCTAACTATGGCTACACCTTC
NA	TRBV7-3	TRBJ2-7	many	CASSRQGGHEQYF	TGTGCCAGCAGTCGACAAGGTGGCCACGAGCAGTACTTC
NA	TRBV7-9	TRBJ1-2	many	CASSTDYSNYGYTF	TGTGCCAGCAGCACAGATTACAGTAACTATGGCTACACCTTC
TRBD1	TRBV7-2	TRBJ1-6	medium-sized	CASSLVDRAAPLHF	TGTGCCAGCAGCTTAGTGGACAGGGCCGCACCCCTCCACTTT
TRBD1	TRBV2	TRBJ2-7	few	CASSNRGTLSYEQYF	TGTGCCAGCAGCAACAGGGGCACTTTATCCTACGAGCAGTACTTC
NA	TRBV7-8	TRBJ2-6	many	CASRQNSGANVLTF	TGTGCCAGCAGACAGAACTCTGGGGCCAACGTCCTGACTTTC
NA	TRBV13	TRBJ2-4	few	CASSLGGTGKNIQYF	TGTGCCAGCAGCTTAGGAGGGACCGGGAAAAACATTCAGTACTTC
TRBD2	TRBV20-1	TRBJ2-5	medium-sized	CSARGDPSGGRQETQYF	TGCAGTGCTAGAGGAGATCCTAGCGGGGGAAGACAAGAGACCCAGTACTTC
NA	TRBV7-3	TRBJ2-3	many	CASSRIGGLRTDTQYF	TGTGCCAGCAGCCGGATTGGGGGGCTGAGGACAGATACGCAGTATTTT
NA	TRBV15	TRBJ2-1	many	CATSRDYGGPYNEQFF	TGTGCCACCAGCAGAGATTATGGGGGGCCCTACAATGAGCAGTTCTTC
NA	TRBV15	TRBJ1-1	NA	CATSRDKQPNTEAFF	TGTGCCACCAGCAGAGATAAACAGCCGAACACTGAAGCTTTCTTT
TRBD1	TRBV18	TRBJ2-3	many	CASSPGTGRSDTQYF	TGTGCCAGCTCACCCGGGACAGGACGTTCAGATACGCAGTATTTT
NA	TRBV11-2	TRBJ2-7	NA	CASSPVFSSYEQYF	TGTGCCAGCAGCCCAGTTTTTAGCTCCTACGAGCAGTACTTC
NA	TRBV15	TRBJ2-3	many	CATSRARGTPGPDTQYF	TGTGCCACCAGCAGAGCTCGAGGGACTCCTGGCCCTGATACGCAGTATTTT
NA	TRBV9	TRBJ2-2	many	CASRSVSDTGELFF	TGTGCCAGCAGGTCAGTCTCGGACACCGGGGAGCTGTTTTTT